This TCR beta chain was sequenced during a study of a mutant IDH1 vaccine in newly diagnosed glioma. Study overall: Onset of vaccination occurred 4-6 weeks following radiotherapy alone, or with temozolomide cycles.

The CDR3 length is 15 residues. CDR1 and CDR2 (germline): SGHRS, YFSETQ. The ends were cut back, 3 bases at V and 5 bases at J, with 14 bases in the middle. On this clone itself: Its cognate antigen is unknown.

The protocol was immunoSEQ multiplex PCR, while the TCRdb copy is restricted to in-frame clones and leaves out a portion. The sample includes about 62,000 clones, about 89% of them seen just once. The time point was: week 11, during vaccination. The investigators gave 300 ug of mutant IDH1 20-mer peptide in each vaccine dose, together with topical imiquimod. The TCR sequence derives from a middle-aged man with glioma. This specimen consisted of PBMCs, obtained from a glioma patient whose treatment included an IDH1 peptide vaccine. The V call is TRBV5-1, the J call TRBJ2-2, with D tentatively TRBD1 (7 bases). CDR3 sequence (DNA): TGCGCCAGCAGCTGGCGACAGGGAGGAACCGGGGAGCTGTTTTTT. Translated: CASSWRQGGTGELFF.